This T cell receptor beta chain was identified during a study of Tregs in tolerant kidney transplant recipients. The overall study: Related graft donors supplied nonmyeloablative bone marrow transplants, and mixed chimerism was transient.

Study-wide findings and caveats: Few patients were studied, so findings need validation in larger groups. Tregs expanded with activated donor B cells seemed most donor-specific.

This table comes from immunoSEQ multiplex PCR, and its TCRdb copy is limited to in-frame clones, with some not included. The repertoire shows about 33,000 clones; the top ten hold roughly 8%. Looked up from germline, CDR1 is SGHKS and CDR2 is YYEKEE (reference sequence). This CDR3 is 13 amino acids long. Trimming stripped 1 base from V and 0 bases from J, with 4 bases between. A word on this clone: No antigen is known for it. The read ends 3 residues early relative to the CDR3; the germline J gene fills the gap.

CD4+CD25+CD127- Tregs, CD4+CD25- non-Tregs, CD4 and CD8 cells were sorted. The specimen comprised CD8+ T cells from blood, sampled before the transplant. The receptor was derived from a human donor who received a combined kidney and bone marrow transplant. The V gene is TRBV5-5, the J gene TRBJ1-1; D is uncertain. CDR3 DNA, as far as it was read: TGTGCCAGCAGCTTGTCGGTGAACACTGAA. Its translation is CASSLSVNTE. From start to end, the CDR3 is CASSLSVNTEAFF.